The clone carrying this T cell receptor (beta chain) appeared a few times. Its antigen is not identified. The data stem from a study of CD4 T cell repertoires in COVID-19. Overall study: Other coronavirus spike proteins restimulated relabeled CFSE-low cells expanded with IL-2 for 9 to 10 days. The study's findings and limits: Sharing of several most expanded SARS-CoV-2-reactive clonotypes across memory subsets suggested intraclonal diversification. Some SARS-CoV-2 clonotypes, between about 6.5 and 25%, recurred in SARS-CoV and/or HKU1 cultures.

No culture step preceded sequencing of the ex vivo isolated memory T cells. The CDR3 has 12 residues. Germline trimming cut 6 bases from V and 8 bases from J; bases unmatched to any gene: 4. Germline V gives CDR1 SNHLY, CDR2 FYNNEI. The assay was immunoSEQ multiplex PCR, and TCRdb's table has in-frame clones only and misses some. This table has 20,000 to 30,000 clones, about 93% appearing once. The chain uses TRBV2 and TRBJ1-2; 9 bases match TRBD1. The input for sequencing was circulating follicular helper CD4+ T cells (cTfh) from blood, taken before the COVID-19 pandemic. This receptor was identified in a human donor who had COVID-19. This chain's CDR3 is CASSRDREGYTF. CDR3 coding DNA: TGTGCCAGCAGCCGGGACAGGGAAGGCTACACCTTC.